A single sample gave rise to the 12 T cell receptor beta chains below, sequenced in a study of cytomegalovirus exposure and HLA in healthy donors. Use of 60 Vbeta and 13 Jbeta primers characterized the PCR. TCRdb's copy holds only in-frame clones and misses some; the assay was immunoSEQ multiplex PCR. The listing records more than 110,000 clones. The sample was PBMCs. These receptor sequences come from a man aged 35-49 years in good health and CMV-seronegative.

This chain joins TRBV27 and TRBJ1-5; TRBD1 matches at 9 bases. The CDR3 spans 15 residues. Germline CDR1 reads MNHEY; CDR2 reads SMNVEV (reference sequence). With V trimmed by 0 bases and J by 5 bases, 2 bases remained unmatched. The CDR3 DNA sequence: TGTGCCAGCAGTTTATCTACAGGGGGCGATCAGCCCCAGCATTTT. Translation gives CASSLSTGGDQPQHF.

The rearrangement uses TRBV19 and TRBJ1-1, with 8 bases aligning to TRBD1. CDR1 and CDR2 from the germline V gene are LNHDA and SQIVND (reference sequence). V shed 5 bases, J shed 1 base, and the junction held 3 bases outside the gene matches. The CDR3 contains 14 residues. CDR3 coding DNA: TGTGCCAGTAGTTTGGGACAGGCGAACACTGAAGCTTTCTTT. It yields the protein CASSLGQANTEAFF.

The chain has TRBV7-2 and TRBJ1-1; D is unresolved. Deletions cut 5 bases from V and 0 bases from J, with 22 bases between. The CDR3 consists of 18 residues. CDR1 and CDR2 from the germline V gene are SGHTA and FQGNSA. The CDR3 bases are TGTGCCAGCAGCCCCCCCCCGGGAAACACCTACATGAACACTGAAGCTTTCTTT. It translates to CASSPPPGNTYMNTEAFF. Full variable domain (rest looked up from reference TRBV7-2 and TRBJ1-1): GAGVSQSPSNKVTEKGKDVELRCDPISGHTALYWYRQSLGQGLEFLIYFQGNSAPDKSGLPSDRFSAERTGGSVSTLTIQRTQQEDSAVYLCASSPPPGNTYMNTEAFFGQGTRLTVV.

V usage is TRBV4-2 and J usage is TRBJ1-1, with TRBD1 matching over 8 bases. There are 15 residues in the CDR3. Trimming at V came to 2 bases and at J to 1 base, leaving 3 bases not matched to a gene. Per the germline V gene, CDR1 is LGHNA and CDR2 is YNFKEQ. Written as DNA, the CDR3 is TGTGCCAGCAGCCAATTAGGACAGGGGAACACTGAAGCTTTCTTT. It yields the protein CASSQLGQGNTEAFF.

This chain joins TRBV10-3 and TRBJ1-2; a weak D match, TRBD1 (5 bases). The CDR3 runs to 16 residues. V was clipped by 7 bases and J by 2 bases, with 20 bases between them. The germline V gene encodes CDR1 ENHRY and CDR2 SYGVKD. The CDR3 DNA reads TGTGCCATCACCCCGACAGATTCCATACTAAACTATGGCTACACCTTC. Residues: CAITPTDSILNYGYTF.

This chain links TRBV7-9 with TRBJ1-1, with TRBD1 matching 8 bases. The CDR3 covers 14 residues. After removal of 6 bases from V and 7 bases from J, the junction contained 10 bases not matched to a gene. CDR1 is SEHNR, CDR2 FQNEAQ, per germline (reference sequence). This CDR3 is CASRSLTGEFEAFF. The CDR3 DNA reads TGTGCCAGCAGATCCTTGACAGGGGAGTTTGAAGCTTTCTTT.

V and J are TRBV6-5 and TRBJ1-4; D is undetermined. This CDR3 has 12 residues. Between the trimmed V and J ends, which lost 4 bases and 5 bases, there was a span of 5 bases. Germline CDR1 is MNHEY and CDR2 is SVGAGI. The CDR3: CASSSLNEKLFF. In DNA, the CDR3 is TGTGCCAGCAGTTCCCTGAATGAAAAACTGTTTTTT.

J is TRBJ2-7 and V is TRBV7-2; 9 nucleotides match TRBD2. The CDR3 has 13 amino acids. V shed 7 bases and J 3 bases; nucleotides not matched to a gene: 4. The germline gives CDR1 SGHTA, CDR2 FQGNSA. Written as DNA, the CDR3 is TGTGCCAGCACCCCTAGCGGGGACTACGAGCAGTACTTC. It translates to CASTPSGDYEQYF.

The CDR3 sequence is CASSESPGGNEKLFF. As DNA, the CDR3 is TGTGCCAGCAGTGAATCTCCAGGGGGCAATGAAAAACTGTTTTTT. The J gene is TRBJ1-4, the V gene TRBV2; TRBD1 matches at 8 bases. Germline CDR1 reads SNHLY; CDR2 reads FYNNEI. Trimming at V came to 2 bases and at J to 5 bases, leaving 4 bases not matched to a gene. This CDR3 region has 15 residues.

The J gene is TRBJ2-7, the V gene TRBV5-5; D is undetermined. The CDR3 extends over 14 amino acids. CDR1 is SGHKS, CDR2 YYEKEE, per germline (reference sequence). V shed 0 bases and J shed 0 bases, with 7 bases lying between them. CDR3 residues: CASSLGLLSYEQYF. The CDR3 nucleotides read TGTGCCAGCAGCTTGGGACTGCTCTCCTACGAGCAGTACTTC.

The J gene is TRBJ1-2, the V gene TRBV28; 12 bases agree with TRBD1. CDR3 length: 17 residues. Germline V gives CDR1 MDHEN, CDR2 SYDVKM. V trimming: 6 bases; J trimming: 6 bases; junction bases outside the gene matches: 14. DNA of the CDR3: TGTGCCAGCAGAACAAAGAAAGGGACAGGGGGCGTTGATGGCTACACCTTC. This encodes CASRTKKGTGGVDGYTF.

The V call is TRBV7-2, the J call TRBJ2-7; 9 bases are shared with TRBD2. Unmatched junction bases numbered 9, after V lost 6 bases and J lost 6 bases. Germline CDR1 SGHTA, CDR2 FQGNSA. The CDR3 extends over 14 amino acids. CDR3 protein: CASRPRGGLGEQYF. In DNA form, the CDR3 reads TGTGCCAGCAGACCGCGGGGGGGCCTAGGCGAGCAGTACTTC.